This T cell receptor beta chain was identified during a study of Ad26.COV2.S vaccination and SARS-CoV-2 variants. Profiling relied on immunoSEQ multiplex PCR, and the TCRdb table lists in-frame clones only, not all of them. The sample lists hundreds of thousands of clones, more than 70% seen once, with around 3.5% in the top ten. Concerning this clone: Its specificity is unknown.

General study points: Similar non-spike TCR breadth was seen in vaccine and placebo recipients.

Stated treatment: around 19 received Ad26.COV2.S at low or high dose, single or two shots; 5 received placebo; per-sample allocation not given. At day 63 after the first vaccine or placebo injection, samples were drawn. Boston provided a donor who was an adult aged 18-55 years. Vaccination employed an Ad26 vector expressing the Wuhan-strain SARS-CoV-2 spike. The CDR3 consists of 13 residues. In germline, CDR1 is LGHDT, CDR2 YNNKEL (reference sequence). The V and J ends lost 6 bases and 0 bases respectively, with 8 bases between them. This clonotype originated in a person aged 18-65 years who received the Ad26.COV2.S COVID-19 vaccine or a placebo. The sequenced sample was peripheral blood, obtained in a trial of Ad26.COV2.S vaccine versus placebo. V and J are TRBV3-1 (or the pseudogene TRBV3-2) and TRBJ1-1; the D gene is possibly TRBD1 (5 bases). The CDR3 sequence is CASRTDMNTEAFF. The CDR3 region has the DNA TGTGCCAGCAGGACAGACATGAACACTGAAGCTTTCTTT.